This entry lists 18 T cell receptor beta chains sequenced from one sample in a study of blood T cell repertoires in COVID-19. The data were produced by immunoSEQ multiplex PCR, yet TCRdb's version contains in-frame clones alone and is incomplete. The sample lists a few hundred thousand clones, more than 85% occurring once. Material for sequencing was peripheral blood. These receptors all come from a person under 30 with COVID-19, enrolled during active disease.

In nucleotides, the CDR3 is TGTGCCAGCAGCTGGACAGGGGAGACAGATACGCAGTATTTT. Residues: CASSWTGETDTQYF. The rearrangement links TRBV27 to TRBJ2-3, with 9 bases fitting TRBD1. The germline V gene has CDR1 MNHEY and CDR2 SMNVEV (reference sequence). The CDR3 loop spans 14 amino acids. V trimming: 6 bases; J trimming: 3 bases; junction bases outside the gene matches: 4.

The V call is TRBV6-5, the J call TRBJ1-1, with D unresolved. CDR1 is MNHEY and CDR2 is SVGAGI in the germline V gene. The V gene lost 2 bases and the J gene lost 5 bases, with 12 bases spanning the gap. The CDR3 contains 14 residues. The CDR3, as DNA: TGTGCCAGCAGTTACGCCGGAGGTGTTACTGAAGCTTTCTTT. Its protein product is CASSYAGGVTEAFF.

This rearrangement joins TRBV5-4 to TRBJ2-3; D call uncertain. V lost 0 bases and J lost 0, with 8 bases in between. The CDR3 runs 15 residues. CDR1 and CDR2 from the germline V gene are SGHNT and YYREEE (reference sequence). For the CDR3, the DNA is TGTGCCAGCAGCTTGGGTCCCCGGAGCACAGATACGCAGTATTTT. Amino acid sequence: CASSLGPRSTDTQYF.

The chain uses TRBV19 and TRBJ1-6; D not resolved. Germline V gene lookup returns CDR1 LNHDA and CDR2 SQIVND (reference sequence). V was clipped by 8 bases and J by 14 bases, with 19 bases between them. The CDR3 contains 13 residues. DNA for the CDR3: TGTGCCAGTTCTCCCACGCGGGCCAAATCCCTCCACTTT. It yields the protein CASSPTRAKSLHF.

CDR3 amino acids: CASRTDRGTYNEQFF. The CDR3 bases are TGTGCCAGCAGGACGGACAGGGGAACCTACAATGAGCAGTTCTTC. The chain employs TRBV9 and TRBJ2-1, with 9 bases lining up with TRBD1. Germline CDR1 is SGDLS and CDR2 is YYNGEE. CDR3 length equals 15 residues. After removal of 5 bases from V and 2 bases from J, the junction contained 5 bases not matched to a gene.

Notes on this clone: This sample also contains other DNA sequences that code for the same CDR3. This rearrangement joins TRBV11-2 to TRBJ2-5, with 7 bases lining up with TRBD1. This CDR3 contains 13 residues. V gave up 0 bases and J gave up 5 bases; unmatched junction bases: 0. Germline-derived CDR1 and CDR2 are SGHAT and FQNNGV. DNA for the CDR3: TGTGCCAGCAGCTTAGACAGGGGGGAGACCCAGTACTTC. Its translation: CASSLDRGETQYF.

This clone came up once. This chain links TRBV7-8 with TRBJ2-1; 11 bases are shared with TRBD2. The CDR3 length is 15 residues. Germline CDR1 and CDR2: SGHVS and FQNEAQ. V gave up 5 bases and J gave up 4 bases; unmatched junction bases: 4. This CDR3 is CASSTSGSRYNEQFF. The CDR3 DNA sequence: TGTGCCAGCAGCACTAGCGGGAGTAGGTACAATGAGCAGTTCTTC. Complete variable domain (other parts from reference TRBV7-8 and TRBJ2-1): GAGVSQSPRYKVAKRGQDVALRCDPISGHVSLFWYQQALGQGPEFLTYFQNEAQLDKSGLPSDRFFAERPEGSVSTLKIQRTQQEDSAVYLCASSTSGSRYNEQFFGPGTRLTVL.

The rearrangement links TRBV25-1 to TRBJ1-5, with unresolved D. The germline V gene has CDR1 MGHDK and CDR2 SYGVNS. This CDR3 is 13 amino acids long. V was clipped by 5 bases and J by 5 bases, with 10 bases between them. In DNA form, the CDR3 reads TGTGCCAGCAGTTCTGTGGGAGATCAGCCCCAGCATTTT. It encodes CASSSVGDQPQHF.

The CDR3 nucleotides are TGTGCCAGCAGCTACGGACAGGGAGGGTCTGGGGCCAACGTCCTGACTTTC. Its translation is CASSYGQGGSGANVLTF. This chain uses TRBV5-4 with TRBJ2-6; tentative D call: TRBD1 (8 bases). CDR1 is SGHNT, CDR2 YYREEE, per germline (reference sequence). This CDR3 region has 17 residues. V lost 3 bases and J lost 1, with 14 bases in between.

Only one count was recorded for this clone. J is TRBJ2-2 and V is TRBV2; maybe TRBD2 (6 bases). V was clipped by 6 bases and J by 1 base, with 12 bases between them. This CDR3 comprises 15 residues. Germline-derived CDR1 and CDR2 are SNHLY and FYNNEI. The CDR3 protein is CASRSGGVNTGELFF. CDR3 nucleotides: TGTGCCAGCAGGAGTGGCGGGGTGAACACCGGGGAGCTGTTTTTT. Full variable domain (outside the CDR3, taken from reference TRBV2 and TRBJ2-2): EPEVTQTPSHQVTQMGQEVILRCVPISNHLYFYWYRQILGQKVEFLVSFYNNEISEKSEIFDDQFSVERPDGSNFTLKIRSTKLEDSAMYFCASRSGGVNTGELFFGEGSRLTVL.

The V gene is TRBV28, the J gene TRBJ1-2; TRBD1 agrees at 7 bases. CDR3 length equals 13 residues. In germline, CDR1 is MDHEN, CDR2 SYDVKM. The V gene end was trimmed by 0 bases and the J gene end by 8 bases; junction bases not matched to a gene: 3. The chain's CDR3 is CASSLWDRSGYTF. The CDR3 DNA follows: TGTGCCAGCAGTTTATGGGACAGGTCGGGCTACACCTTC.

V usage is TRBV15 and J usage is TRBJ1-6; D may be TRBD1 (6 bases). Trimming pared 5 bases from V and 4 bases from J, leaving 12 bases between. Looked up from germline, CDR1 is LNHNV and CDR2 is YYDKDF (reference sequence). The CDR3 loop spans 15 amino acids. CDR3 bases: TGTGCCACCAGCTCTTCACAGGGATATAATTCACCCCTCCACTTT. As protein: CATSSSQGYNSPLHF.

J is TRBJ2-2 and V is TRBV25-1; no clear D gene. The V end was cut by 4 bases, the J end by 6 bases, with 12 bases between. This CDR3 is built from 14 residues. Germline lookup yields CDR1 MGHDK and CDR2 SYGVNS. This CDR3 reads CASSGPASAGELFF. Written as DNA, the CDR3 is TGTGCCAGCAGTGGACCGGCCAGCGCCGGGGAGCTGTTTTTT.

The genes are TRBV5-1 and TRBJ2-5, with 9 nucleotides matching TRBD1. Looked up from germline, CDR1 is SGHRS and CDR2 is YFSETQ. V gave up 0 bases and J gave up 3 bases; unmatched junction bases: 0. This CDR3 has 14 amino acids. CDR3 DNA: TGCGCCAGCAGCTTGGGGACAGGGGAAGAGACCCAGTACTTC. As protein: CASSLGTGEETQYF.

The CDR3 loop is CASSIEGDTGELFF. The CDR3, as DNA: TGTGCCAGTAGTATCGAGGGGGACACCGGGGAGCTGTTTTTT. This chain connects TRBV19 to TRBJ2-2; a possible D gene is TRBD1 (6 bases). The CDR3 has 14 residues. Trimming removed 3 bases from V and 3 bases from J, with 8 bases in between. Germline V gene sequence: CDR1 LNHDA, CDR2 SQIVND (reference sequence).

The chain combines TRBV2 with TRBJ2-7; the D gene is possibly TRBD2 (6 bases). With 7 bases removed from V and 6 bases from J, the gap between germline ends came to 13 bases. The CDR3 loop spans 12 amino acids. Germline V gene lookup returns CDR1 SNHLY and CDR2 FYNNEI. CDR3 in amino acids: CASKGEDGEQYF. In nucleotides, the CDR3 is TGTGCCAGCAAAGGGGAGGACGGCGAGCAGTACTTC.

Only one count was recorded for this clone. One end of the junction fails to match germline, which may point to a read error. DNA of the CDR3: TGTGCCAGCAGCTCCTCCCCGGGACTAGCCCCGAGGGGTGGAATCTTC. This codes for CASSSSPGLAPRGGIF. This chain joins TRBV11-2 and TRBJ2-1, with 9 bases identical to TRBD2. The CDR3 extends over 16 amino acids. Germline assignment: CDR1 SGHAT and CDR2 FQNNGV.

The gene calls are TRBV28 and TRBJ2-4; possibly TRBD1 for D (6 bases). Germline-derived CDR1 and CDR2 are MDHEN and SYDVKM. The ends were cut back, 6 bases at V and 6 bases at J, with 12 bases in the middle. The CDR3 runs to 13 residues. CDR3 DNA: TGTGCCAGCAGACCGACAGGAGGAAACATTCAGTACTTC. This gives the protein CASRPTGGNIQYF.